This is a list of T cell receptor beta chains from one sample in a study of beta chain features in type 1 diabetes. Data came from immunoSEQ multiplex PCR; TCRdb stores just in-frame clones and leaves some out. The sample has some 230,000 clones; around 9.6% are singletons. The sample was naive CD4+ T cells from blood. Receptors originate from a woman between 18 and 29 years old in good health. CDR3s include the opening cysteine and the closing phenylalanine or tryptophan. D genes are given only for firm matches. Size values are once, few and many counts, or a class for expanded clones, and some rows have none.

>TRBV28|few|TRBD1|TRBJ1-5
CASSLRGQGDNQPQHF
TGTGCCAGCAGTTTACGGGGACAGGGTGACAATCAGCCCCAGCATTTT
>TRBV6-1|few|TRBD1|TRBJ1-2
CAGAGGKVNYGYTF
TGTGCAGGGGCAGGGGGCAAGGTTAACTATGGCTACACCTTC
>TRBV14|NA|NA|TRBJ1-2
CASSQVERSGYTF
TGTGCCAGCAGCCAAGTAGAACGATCTGGCTACACCTTC
>TRBV7-2|once|NA|TRBJ1-1
CASSPRRNTEAFF
TGTGCCAGCAGCCCACGGAGGAACACTGAAGCTTTCTTT
>TRBV5-1|NA|TRBD2|TRBJ2-7
CASSLGLAELTYEQYF
TGCGCCAGCAGCTTGGGACTAGCGGAGCTTACCTACGAGCAGTACTTC
>TRBV4-2|few|TRBD1|TRBJ1-5
CASSQGTGPQPQHF
TGTGCCAGCAGCCAAGGGACAGGGCCTCAGCCCCAGCATTTT
>TRBV28|few|TRBD1|TRBJ2-7
CASMTGGSYEQYF
TGTGCCAGCATGACAGGGGGCTCCTACGAGCAGTACTTC
>TRBV11-2|NA|TRBD1|TRBJ2-7
CASSSQTGTGQLAAYEQYF
TGTGCCAGCAGCTCCCAGACCGGGACAGGGCAACTGGCGGCGTACGAGCAGTACTTC
>TRBV15|few|NA|TRBJ1-2
CATRGGARGYTF
TGTGCCACCAGGGGGGGGGCTCGCGGCTACACCTTC
>TRBV19|few|TRBD2|TRBJ2-1
CASSMTSGRGEQFF
TGTGCCAGTAGTATGACTAGCGGGAGGGGGGAGCAGTTCTTC
>TRBV18|NA|NA|TRBJ1-1
CASSPLKGDGGTEAFF
TGTGCCAGCTCACCACTCAAGGGCGACGGGGGGACTGAAGCTTTCTTT
>TRBV7-3|NA|NA|TRBJ2-2
CASSPTPSGGLNTGELFF
TGTGCCAGCAGCCCGACCCCATCCGGGGGGCTTAACACCGGGGAGCTGTTTTTT
>TRBV9|few|TRBD2|TRBJ2-2
CASSVTAGGTNGELFF
TGTGCCAGCAGCGTTACCGCGGGAGGTACGAACGGGGAGCTGTTTTTT
>TRBV5-4|NA|NA|TRBJ2-4
CASSLAKEGKNIQYF
TGTGCCAGCAGCTTGGCTAAAGAGGGTAAAAACATTCAGTACTTC
>TRBV28|NA|NA|TRBJ2-1
CASSLEGGHYNEQFF
TGTGCCAGCAGTTTGGAGGGAGGTCATTACAATGAGCAGTTCTTC
>TRBV4-1|few|NA|TRBJ1-2
CASSVSGLRDYGYTF
TGCGCCAGCAGCGTTTCAGGGCTGAGAGACTATGGCTACACCTTC
>TRBV5-1|few|NA|TRBJ1-2
CASSLEGVGYTF
TGCGCCAGCAGCTTAGAAGGGGTTGGCTACACCTTC